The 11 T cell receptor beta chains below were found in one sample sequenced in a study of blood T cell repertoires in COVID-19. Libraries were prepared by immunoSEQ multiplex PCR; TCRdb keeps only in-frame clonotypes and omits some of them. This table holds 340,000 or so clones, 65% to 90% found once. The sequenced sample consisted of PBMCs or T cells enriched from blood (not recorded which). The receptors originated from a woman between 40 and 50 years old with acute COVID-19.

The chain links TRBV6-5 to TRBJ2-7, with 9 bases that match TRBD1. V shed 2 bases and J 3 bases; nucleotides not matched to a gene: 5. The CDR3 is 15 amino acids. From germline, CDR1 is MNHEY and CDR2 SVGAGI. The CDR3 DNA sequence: TGTGCCAGCAGTTACGACCTGACAGGGGGCTACGAGCAGTACTTC. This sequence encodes CASSYDLTGGYEQYF.

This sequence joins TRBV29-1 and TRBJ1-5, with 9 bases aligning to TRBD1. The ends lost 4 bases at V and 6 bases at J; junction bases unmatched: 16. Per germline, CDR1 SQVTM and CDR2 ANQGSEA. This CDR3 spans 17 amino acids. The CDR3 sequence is CSVGGSGTGQPGQPQHF. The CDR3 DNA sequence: TGCAGCGTTGGGGGAAGCGGGACAGGGCAACCCGGTCAGCCCCAGCATTTT.

The CDR3 region has the DNA TGTGCCAGCGGCCAAGGTCGGGGAGCCTACGAGCAGTACTTC. This gives the protein CASGQGRGAYEQYF. This chain connects TRBV9 to TRBJ2-7, with D maybe TRBD2 (5 bases). CDR1 SGDLS and CDR2 YYNGEE come from the germline V gene. The V gene lost 7 bases and the J gene lost 2 bases, with 16 bases spanning the gap. The CDR3 has 14 residues.

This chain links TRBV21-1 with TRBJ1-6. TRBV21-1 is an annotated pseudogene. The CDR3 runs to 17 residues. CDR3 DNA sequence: TGTGCCAGCAGCAACCCTTATGTCCAGGGAGGGTATTCACCCCTCCACTTT. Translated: CASSNPYVQGGYSPLHF.

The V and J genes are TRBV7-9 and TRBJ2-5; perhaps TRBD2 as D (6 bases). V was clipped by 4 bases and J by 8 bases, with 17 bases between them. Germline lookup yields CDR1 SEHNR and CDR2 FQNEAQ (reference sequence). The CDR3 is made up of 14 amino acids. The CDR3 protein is CASSSTMRGVTQYF. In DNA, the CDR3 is TGTGCCAGCAGCTCGACAATGCGCGGGGTCACCCAGTACTTC.

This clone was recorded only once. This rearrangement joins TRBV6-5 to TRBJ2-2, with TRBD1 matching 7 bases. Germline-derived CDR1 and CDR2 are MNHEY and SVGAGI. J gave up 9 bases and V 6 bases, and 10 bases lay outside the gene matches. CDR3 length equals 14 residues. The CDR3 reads CASSKLTGTRELFF. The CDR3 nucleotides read TGTGCCAGCAGCAAATTGACAGGGACGAGGGAGCTGTTTTTT.

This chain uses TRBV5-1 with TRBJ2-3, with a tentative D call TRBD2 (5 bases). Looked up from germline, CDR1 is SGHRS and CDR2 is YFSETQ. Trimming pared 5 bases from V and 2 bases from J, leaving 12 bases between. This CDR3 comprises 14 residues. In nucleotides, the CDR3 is TGCGCCAGCAGGTCGGGAAGTAACACAGATACGCAGTATTTT. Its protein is CASRSGSNTDTQYF.

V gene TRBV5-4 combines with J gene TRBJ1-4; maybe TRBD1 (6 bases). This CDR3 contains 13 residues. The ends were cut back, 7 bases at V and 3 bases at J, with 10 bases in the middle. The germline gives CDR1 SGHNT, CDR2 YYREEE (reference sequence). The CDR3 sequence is CASHRAPNEKLFF. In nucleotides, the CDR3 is TGTGCCAGCCACAGGGCTCCTAATGAAAAACTGTTTTTT.

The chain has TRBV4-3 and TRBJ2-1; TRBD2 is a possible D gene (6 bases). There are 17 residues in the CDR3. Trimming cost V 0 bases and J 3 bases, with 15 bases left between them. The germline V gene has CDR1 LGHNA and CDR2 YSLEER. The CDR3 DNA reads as TGCGCCAGCAGCCAAGATTCCGGGACTCGACTCTACAATGAGCAGTTCTTC. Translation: CASSQDSGTRLYNEQFF.

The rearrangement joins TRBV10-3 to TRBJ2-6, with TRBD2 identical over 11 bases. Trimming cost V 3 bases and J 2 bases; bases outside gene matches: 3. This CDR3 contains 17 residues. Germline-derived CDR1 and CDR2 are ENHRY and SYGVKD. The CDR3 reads CAISDLAGGPGANVLTF. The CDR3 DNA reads TGTGCCATCAGTGATTTAGCGGGAGGGCCTGGGGCCAACGTCCTGACTTTC.

The CDR3 DNA sequence: TGTGCCAGCAGCCAAGCCGGGGGAGGGGAGACCCAGTACTTC. Translated: CASSQAGGGETQYF. J is TRBJ2-5 and V is TRBV4-2; 7 bases align to TRBD2. Germline V gene sequence: CDR1 LGHNA, CDR2 YNFKEQ. The CDR3 has 14 amino acids. Trimming took 1 base from V and 5 from J; bases not matched to a gene: 4.